In this sample, the clone carrying this T cell receptor beta chain turned up many times. These data belong to a study of T cells of healthy individuals. TCRdb re-called the 5' RACE reads with MiXCR, one entry per CDR3 protein. The sample contains about 41,000 distinct CDR3 sequences, approximately 4.9% of which appear only once. The receptor's source is a human donor in good health.

The CDR3 spells CASTIQGADTGELFF. CDR3 bases: TGTGCCAGCACCATACAGGGGGCGGACACCGGGGAGCTGTTTTTT. The chain combines TRBV6-6 with TRBJ2-2, with 9 nucleotides matching TRBD1. The trim removed 7 bases at V and 3 bases at J, leaving 6 bases unmatched. The CDR3 covers 15 residues. The germline V gene has CDR1 MNHNY and CDR2 SVGAGI (reference sequence).